This TCR beta chain emerged from a study of cytomegalovirus exposure and HLA in healthy donors. This CDR3 is built from 15 residues. Germline assignment: CDR1 SGHAT and CDR2 FQNNGV. V lost 7 bases and J lost 4, with 18 bases in between. Sequencing used immunoSEQ multiplex PCR; TCRdb keeps in-frame clones, though not all of them. The sample has some 140,000 clones, less than 90% seen once. Material for sequencing was PBMCs. V usage is TRBV11-2 and J usage is TRBJ2-3; possibly TRBD2 for D (7 bases). This sequence originates from a man aged 18 to 29 in good health and CMV-seropositive. In nucleotides, the CDR3 is TGTGCCAGCACCCCAGGGGTAGCGGGCTCAGATACGCAGTATTTT. It encodes CASTPGVAGSDTQYF.